The 25 T cell receptor beta chains listed next were all sequenced from one sample in a study of T cell changes during pregnancy in multiple sclerosis. This table comes from immunoSEQ multiplex PCR, and its TCRdb copy is limited to in-frame clones, with some not included. Here the sample spans 30,000 or so clones, just over 90% being singletons. The source material was CD4+ T cells from peripheral blood mononuclear cells, sampled after pregnancy. These TCRs come from a female donor with multiple sclerosis, enrolled in a pregnancy study.

The chain couples TRBV10-3 to TRBJ2-7; 8 nucleotides agree with TRBD1. CDR1 is ENHRY and CDR2 is SYGVKD in the germline V gene. The CDR3 loop spans 14 amino acids. Losses at the gene ends were 11 bases for V and 4 bases for J; bases not matched to a gene: 13. CDR3 in amino acids: CASKWGTGQYEQYF. The CDR3 nucleotides are TGTGCCTCGAAGTGGGGGACAGGACAATACGAGCAGTACTTC.

The chain has TRBV7-9 and TRBJ1-2; D is ambiguous. There are 14 residues in the CDR3. V lost 2 bases, J lost 10 bases, and 17 bases lay in between. Germline V lookup: CDR1 SEHNR, CDR2 FQNEAQ (reference sequence). CDR3 nucleotides: TGTGCCAGCAGCTTATTATCTACGGAGACGGACTACACCTTC. This codes for CASSLLSTETDYTF.

This chain connects TRBV6-1 to TRBJ2-5, with D unresolved. Germline CDR1 MNHNS, CDR2 SASEGT. The V end lost 7 bases, the J end lost 5 bases, and 11 bases lay between the germline ends. The CDR3 totals 12 residues. CDR3 nucleotide sequence: TGTGCCAGCAAGCGTACCTCGGAGACCCAGTACTTC. Translated, it gives CASKRTSETQYF.

V is TRBV7-2 and J is TRBJ2-3; 7 bases agree with TRBD2. With 3 bases clipped from V and 1 base from J, the junction kept 4 bases outside the gene matches. Germline lookup yields CDR1 SGHTA and CDR2 FQGNSA. CDR3 length equals 15 residues. This CDR3 is CASSFQRGRTDTQYF. The CDR3 DNA reads TGTGCCAGCAGCTTCCAGCGGGGCCGCACAGATACGCAGTATTTT. Using reference TRBV7-2 and TRBJ2-3 for the parts outside the CDR3, the full variable domain is GAGVSQSPSNKVTEKGKDVELRCDPISGHTALYWYRQSLGQGLEFLIYFQGNSAPDKSGLPSDRFSAERTGGSVSTLTIQRTQQEDSAVYLCASSFQRGRTDTQYFGPGTRLTVL.

The genes are TRBV5-1 and TRBJ1-2, with D possibly matching TRBD1 (5 bases). CDR1 is SGHRS, CDR2 YFSETQ, per germline. V lost 2 bases and J lost 2, with 13 bases in between. There are 15 residues in the CDR3. Written as DNA, the CDR3 is TGCGCCAGCAGCTTCCAGGGTGGTCCAAACTATGGCTACACCTTC. It specifies CASSFQGGPNYGYTF.

The V and J genes are TRBV7-9 and TRBJ2-7, with 8 bases aligning to TRBD1. Germline-derived CDR1 and CDR2 are SEHNR and FQNEAQ (reference sequence). The CDR3 length is 13 residues. Germline trimming cut 6 bases from V and 4 bases from J; bases unmatched to any gene: 5. This chain's CDR3 is CASRAGTGYEQYF. CDR3 sequence (DNA): TGTGCCAGCAGAGCCGGGACAGGTTACGAGCAGTACTTC.

This chain connects TRBV4-2 to TRBJ2-7, with 11 bases fitting TRBD2. With 4 bases clipped from V and 1 base from J, the junction kept 3 bases outside the gene matches. Germline values: CDR1 LGHNA, CDR2 YNFKEQ. This CDR3 comprises 15 residues. The DNA of the CDR3 is TGTGCCAGCAGCCCGGGACTAGCGGTATCCTACGAGCAGTACTTC. This gives the protein CASSPGLAVSYEQYF.

V gene TRBV7-8 combines with J gene TRBJ1-5, with D uncertain. V was clipped by 3 bases and J by 6 bases, with 6 bases between them. Germline CDR1 SGHVS, CDR2 FQNEAQ. The CDR3 totals 12 residues. The CDR3 loop is CASSFLRQPQHF. In DNA form, the CDR3 reads TGTGCCAGCAGCTTTCTACGTCAGCCCCAGCATTTT. The whole variable domain, remainder taken from reference TRBV7-8 and TRBJ1-5, is GAGVSQSPRYKVAKRGQDVALRCDPISGHVSLFWYQQALGQGPEFLTYFQNEAQLDKSGLPSDRFFAERPEGSVSTLKIQRTQQEDSAVYLCASSFLRQPQHFGDGTRLSIL.

The CDR3 is CASRLDRGPGEAFF. CDR3 bases: TGTGCCAGCAGACTTGACAGGGGGCCGGGTGAAGCTTTCTTT. V is TRBV6-5 and J is TRBJ1-1; 10 positions match TRBD1. Trimming took 6 bases from V and 7 from J; bases not matched to a gene: 8. The CDR3 covers 14 residues. In germline, CDR1 is MNHEY, CDR2 SVGAGI.

The chain couples TRBV7-9 to TRBJ2-5; TRBD1 is a possible D gene (5 bases). The germline gives CDR1 SEHNR, CDR2 FQNEAQ (reference sequence). Between the trimmed V and J ends, which lost 11 bases and 5 bases, there was a span of 15 bases. The length of the CDR3 is 12 residues. The CDR3 loop reads CAGMQGSETQYF. The CDR3 DNA reads as TGTGCCGGGATGCAGGGTTCGGAGACCCAGTACTTC.

The chain carries TRBV7-2 and TRBJ1-6; D call uncertain. Germline lookup yields CDR1 SGHTA and CDR2 FQGNSA. The V gene lost 1 base and the J gene lost 1 base, with 5 bases spanning the gap. The CDR3 runs 15 residues. The CDR3 is CASSLGGSYNSPLHF. Here the CDR3 DNA reads TGTGCCAGCAGCTTAGGCGGGTCCTATAATTCACCCCTCCACTTT. Variable domain in full (rest from reference TRBV7-2 and TRBJ1-6): GAGVSQSPSNKVTEKGKDVELRCDPISGHTALYWYRQSLGQGLEFLIYFQGNSAPDKSGLPSDRFSAERTGGSVSTLTIQRTQQEDSAVYLCASSLGGSYNSPLHFGNGTRLTVT.

V usage is TRBV21-1 and J usage is TRBJ1-1. TRBV21-1 is a pseudogene. This CDR3 has 13 amino acids. The CDR3 reads CASSKAGGSEAFF. As DNA, the CDR3 is TGTGCCAGCAGCAAGGCCGGGGGATCTGAAGCTTTCTTT.

The rearrangement links TRBV5-4 to TRBJ2-5; the match to TRBD1 covers 8 bases. The trim removed 4 bases at V and 4 bases at J, leaving 3 bases unmatched. CDR1 and CDR2 (germline): SGHNT, YYREEE (reference sequence). The length of the CDR3 is 13 residues. The DNA of the CDR3 is TGTGCCAGCAGCCGAGGACAGGGAGAGACCCAGTACTTC. This codes for CASSRGQGETQYF.

The rearrangement joins TRBV11-3 to TRBJ2-1; the D gene is possibly TRBD1 (5 bases). Between the trimmed V and J ends, which lost 5 bases and 5 bases, there was a span of 13 bases. Germline V CDR1 and CDR2: SGHNT, YENEEA. This CDR3 spans 14 amino acids. The CDR3: CASSRPPRDNEQFF. In nucleotides, the CDR3 is TGTGCCAGCAGCCGGCCACCCAGGGACAATGAGCAGTTCTTC.

V is TRBV27 and J is TRBJ2-3; 11 bases map to TRBD2. Looked up from germline, CDR1 is MNHEY and CDR2 is SMNVEV (reference sequence). This CDR3 has 17 amino acids. The J segment lost 1 base and the V segment lost 4 bases, leaving 7 bases of the junction unmatched. The CDR3 loop is CASSWLAGGLGTDTQYF. Written as DNA, the CDR3 is TGTGCCAGCAGTTGGCTAGCGGGAGGACTTGGCACAGATACGCAGTATTTT.

The rearrangement joins TRBV27 to TRBJ1-2, with D tentatively TRBD1 (6 bases). Trimming stripped 6 bases from V and 8 bases from J, with 19 bases between. Germline-derived CDR1 and CDR2 are MNHEY and SMNVEV (reference sequence). This CDR3 has 14 residues. As DNA, the CDR3 is TGTGCCAGCAGCCTTCTCAGGGGACCGGGAGGCTACACCTTC. This translates into CASSLLRGPGGYTF.

This chain links TRBV29-1 with TRBJ1-2, with 10 bases identical to TRBD1. The CDR3 totals 11 residues. Unmatched junction bases numbered 1, after V lost 6 bases and J lost 6 bases. Germline V gives CDR1 SQVTM, CDR2 ANQGSEA. CDR3 DNA sequence: TGCAGCGTCGGGACAGGGGATGGCTACACCTTC. This sequence encodes CSVGTGDGYTF. The full variable domain, in which reference TRBV29-1 and TRBJ1-2 provide the parts outside the CDR3, is SAVISQKPSRDICQRGTSLTIQCQVDSQVTMMFWYRQQPGQSLTLIATANQGSEATYESGFVIDKFPISRPNLTFSTLTVSNMSPEDSSIYLCSVGTGDGYTFGSGTRLTVV.

This clone showed up just once. The chain carries TRBV15 and TRBJ1-3; no definite D call. The germline V gene encodes CDR1 LNHNV and CDR2 YYDKDF (reference sequence). Trimming removed 0 bases from V and 2 bases from J, with 5 bases in between. This CDR3 spans 14 amino acids. CDR3 coding DNA: TGTGCCACCAGCAGAGATCTACCTGGAAACACCATATATTTT. Its translation: CATSRDLPGNTIYF.

This chain uses TRBV7-9 with TRBJ2-1; D is unresolved. Per the germline V gene, CDR1 is SEHNR and CDR2 is FQNEAQ (reference sequence). The CDR3 extends over 12 amino acids. V shed 7 bases and J shed 5 bases, with 9 bases lying between them. The CDR3 DNA sequence: TGTGCCAGCACCCCGTATGACAATGAGCAGTTCTTC. Amino acids: CASTPYDNEQFF. Combining the CDR3 with reference TRBV7-9 and TRBJ2-1 gives the whole variable domain DTGVSQNPRHKITKRGQNVTFRCDPISEHNRLYWYRQTLGQGPEFLTYFQNEAQLEKSRLLSDRFSAERPKGSFSTLEIQRTEQGDSAMYLCASTPYDNEQFFGPGTRLTVL.

The chain carries TRBV5-8 and TRBJ2-5; 7 bases line up with TRBD1. The CDR3 has 14 amino acids. The V gene's germline CDR1 is SGHTS and CDR2 YDEGEE. V was clipped by 3 bases and J by 5 bases; unmatched bases: 7. The CDR3 spells CASSSQTGMETQYF. CDR3 sequence (DNA): TGTGCCAGCAGCTCCCAGACAGGGATGGAGACCCAGTACTTC.

The chain couples TRBV23-1 to TRBJ1-1; 9 bases line up with TRBD1. TRBV23-1 is an open reading frame, and its role is uncertain. The CDR3 is 20 residues long. After removal of 4 bases from V and 3 bases from J, the junction contained 21 bases not matched to a gene. CDR3 in amino acids: CASSLGQGPRGGLMDTEAFF. The CDR3 coding sequence is TGCGCCAGCAGTCTGGGACAGGGCCCACGGGGAGGTCTTATGGACACTGAAGCTTTCTTT.

The V and J genes are TRBV5-1 and TRBJ2-1, with TRBD2 identical over 9 bases. Germline V gene data show CDR1 as SGHRS and CDR2 as YFSETQ. J was trimmed by 0 bases and V by 3 bases; bases with no gene match: 4. This CDR3 has 16 amino acids. In DNA form, the CDR3 reads TGCGCCAGCAGCTGGACTAGCGCGAGCTCCTACAATGAGCAGTTCTTC. The encoded protein is CASSWTSASSYNEQFF. The variable domain in full, completed from reference TRBV5-1 and TRBJ2-1, reads KAGVTQTPRYLIKTRGQQVTLSCSPISGHRSVSWYQQTPGQGLQFLFEYFSETQRNKGNFPGRFSGRQFSNSRSEMNVSTLELGDSALYLCASSWTSASSYNEQFFGPGTRLTVL.

This rearrangement joins TRBV5-1 to TRBJ1-2, with D unresolved. The CDR3 consists of 12 residues. V lost 2 bases and J 7 bases, leaving 9 bases between the germline ends. Germline V gene sequence: CDR1 SGHRS, CDR2 YFSETQ. In nucleotides, the CDR3 is TGCGCCAGCAGCTTCGGGGTTTCTGGCTACACCTTC. This encodes CASSFGVSGYTF.

This clone was recorded once. This chain uses TRBV10-1 with TRBJ1-1; unclear D gene. This CDR3 region has 14 residues. Germline V gene sequence: CDR1 WNHNN, CDR2 SYGVQD (reference sequence). V lost 5 bases to trimming and J lost 0 bases, with 10 bases between them. CDR3 region: CASSPGNVNTEAFF. DNA of the CDR3: TGCGCCAGCAGTCCCGGGAACGTGAACACTGAAGCTTTCTTT.

CDR3 nucleotides: TGTGCCAGCAGTCATCTGGCGGGATGGCAAGAGACCCAGTACTTC. Its translation: CASSHLAGWQETQYF. This sequence joins TRBV6-5 and TRBJ2-5, with D possibly matching TRBD2 (6 bases). Trimming removed 5 bases at V and 2 bases at J, with 15 bases between. CDR1 and CDR2 (germline): MNHEY, SVGAGI. The CDR3 extends over 15 amino acids.